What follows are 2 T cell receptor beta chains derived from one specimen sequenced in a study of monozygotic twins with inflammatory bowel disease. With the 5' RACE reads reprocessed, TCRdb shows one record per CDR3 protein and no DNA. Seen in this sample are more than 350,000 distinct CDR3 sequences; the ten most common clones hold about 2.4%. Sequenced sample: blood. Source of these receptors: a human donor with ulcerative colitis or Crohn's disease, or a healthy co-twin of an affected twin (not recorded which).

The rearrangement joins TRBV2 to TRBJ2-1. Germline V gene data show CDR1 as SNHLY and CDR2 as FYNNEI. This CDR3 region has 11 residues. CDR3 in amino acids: CASSEGPKQFF.

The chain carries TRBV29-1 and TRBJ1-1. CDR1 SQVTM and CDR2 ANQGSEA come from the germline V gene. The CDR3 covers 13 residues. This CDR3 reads CSGLAGMNTEAFF.